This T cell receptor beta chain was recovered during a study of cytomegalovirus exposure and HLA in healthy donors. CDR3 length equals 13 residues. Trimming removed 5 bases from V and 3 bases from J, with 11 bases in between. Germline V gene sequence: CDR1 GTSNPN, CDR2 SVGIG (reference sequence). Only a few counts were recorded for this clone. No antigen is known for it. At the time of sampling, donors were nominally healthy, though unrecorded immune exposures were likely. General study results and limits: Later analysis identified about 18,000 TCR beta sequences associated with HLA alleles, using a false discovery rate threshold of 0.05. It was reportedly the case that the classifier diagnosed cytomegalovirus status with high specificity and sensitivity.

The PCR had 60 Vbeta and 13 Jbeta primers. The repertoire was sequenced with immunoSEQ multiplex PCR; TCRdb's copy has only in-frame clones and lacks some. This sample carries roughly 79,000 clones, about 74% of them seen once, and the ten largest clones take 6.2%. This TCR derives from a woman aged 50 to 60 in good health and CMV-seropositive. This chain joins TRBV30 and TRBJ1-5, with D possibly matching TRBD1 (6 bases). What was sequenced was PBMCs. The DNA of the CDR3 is TGTGCCTGGGGCGACAGGTACAATCAGCCCCAGCATTTT. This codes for CAWGDRYNQPQHF.